This TCR beta chain was profiled in a study of T-cell reconstitution after alpha-beta-depleted transplantation in children. The TCRbeta library incorporated unique molecular identifiers. From the PCR reads, TCRdb called clonotypes with MiXCR, one entry per CDR3 protein. This table holds fewer than 250,000 distinct CDR3 sequences, approximately 17% found once. This clonotype showed up just a few times. The sample in question was PBMCs, mostly from graft donor cells, obtained 360 days after TCRalphabeta/CD19-depleted stem cell transplant. The TCR comes from a male patient under 10 years old who had a stem cell transplant for acute lymphoblastic leukemia, so the T cells may come from the graft donor.

The CDR3 loop reads CASSLVSSVGGTQYF. In nucleotides, the CDR3 is TGTGCCAGCAGCTTAGTGAGTAGCGTTGGCGGGACCCAGTACTTC. The gene calls are TRBV7-9 and TRBJ2-5; possible D gene TRBD2, 5 bases. With 1 base removed from V and 7 bases from J, the gap between germline ends came to 16 bases. Germline V gene sequence: CDR1 SEHNR, CDR2 FQNEAQ (reference sequence). There are 15 residues in the CDR3.